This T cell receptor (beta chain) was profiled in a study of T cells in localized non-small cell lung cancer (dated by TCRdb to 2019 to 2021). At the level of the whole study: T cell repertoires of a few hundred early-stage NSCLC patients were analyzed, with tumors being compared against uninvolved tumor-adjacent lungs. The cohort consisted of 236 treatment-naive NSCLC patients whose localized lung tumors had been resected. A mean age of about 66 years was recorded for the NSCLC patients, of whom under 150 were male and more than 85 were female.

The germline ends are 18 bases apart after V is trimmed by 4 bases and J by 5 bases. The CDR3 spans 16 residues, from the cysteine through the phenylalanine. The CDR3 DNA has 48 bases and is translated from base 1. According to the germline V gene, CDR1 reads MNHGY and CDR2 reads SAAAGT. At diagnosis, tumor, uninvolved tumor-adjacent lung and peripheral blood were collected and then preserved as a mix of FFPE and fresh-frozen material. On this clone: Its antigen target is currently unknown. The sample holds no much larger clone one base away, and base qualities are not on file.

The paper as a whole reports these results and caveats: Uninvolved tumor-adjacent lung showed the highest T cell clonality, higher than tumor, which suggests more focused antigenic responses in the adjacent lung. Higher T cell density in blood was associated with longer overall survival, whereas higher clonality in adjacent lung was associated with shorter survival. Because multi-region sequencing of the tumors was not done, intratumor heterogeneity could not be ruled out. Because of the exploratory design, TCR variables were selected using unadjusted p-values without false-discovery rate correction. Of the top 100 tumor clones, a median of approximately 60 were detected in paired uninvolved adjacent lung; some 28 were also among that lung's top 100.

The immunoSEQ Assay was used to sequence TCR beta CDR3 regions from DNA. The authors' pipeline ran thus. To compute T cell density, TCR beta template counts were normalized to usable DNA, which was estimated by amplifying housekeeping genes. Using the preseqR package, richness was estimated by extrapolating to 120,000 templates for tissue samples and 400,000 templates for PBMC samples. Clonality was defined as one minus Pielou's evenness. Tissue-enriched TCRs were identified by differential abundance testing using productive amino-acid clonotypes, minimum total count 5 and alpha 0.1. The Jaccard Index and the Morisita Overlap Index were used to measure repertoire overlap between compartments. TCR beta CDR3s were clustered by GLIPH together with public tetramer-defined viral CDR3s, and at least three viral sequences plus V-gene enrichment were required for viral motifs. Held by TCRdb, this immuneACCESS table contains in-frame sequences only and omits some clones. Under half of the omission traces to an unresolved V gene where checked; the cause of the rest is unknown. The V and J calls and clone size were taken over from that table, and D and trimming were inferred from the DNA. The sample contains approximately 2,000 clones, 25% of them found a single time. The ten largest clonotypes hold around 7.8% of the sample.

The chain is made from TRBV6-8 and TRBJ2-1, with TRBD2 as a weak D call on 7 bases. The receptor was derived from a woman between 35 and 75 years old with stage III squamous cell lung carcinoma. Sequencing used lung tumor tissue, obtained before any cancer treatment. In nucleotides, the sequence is TGTGCCAGCAGTTCATGGGGAGGGGGTAGAGACAATGAGCAGTTCTTC. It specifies CASSSWGGGRDNEQFF.